This entry describes one T cell receptor (beta chain). What it recognizes is unknown. The CDR3 is 14 residues long. V lost 1 base to trimming and J lost 4 bases, with 11 bases between them. Germline V CDR1 and CDR2: LNHDA, SQIVND (reference sequence). The method was immunoSEQ multiplex PCR; TCRdb's version includes in-frame clones alone and lacks a portion of them. Among around 88,000 clones listed, roughly two thirds were seen once. Each CD8 memory set brought CD45RO+ cells together with CCR7-negative CD45RA+ TemRA cells. These data are taken from a study of shared clonotypes between healthy human individuals. Study observations and caveats: Few donors limited the genetic and exposure-history diversity represented. Across subsets, estimated richness was generally greater for naive than for memory populations.

This chain joins TRBV19 and TRBJ2-7; unclear D gene. Sequencing was carried out using memory CD8+ T cells sorted from blood. This sample's subset: CD45RO+ cells pooled with CCR7-negative TemRA cells. This TCR derives from a man aged 30 to 39 in good health. This CDR3 is CASSIVVGGYEQYF. The DNA of the CDR3 is TGTGCCAGTAGTATAGTGGTCGGTGGGTACGAGCAGTACTTC.